This is a list of T cell receptor beta chains from one sample in a study of blood T cells in healthy people across ages. One entry per CDR3 protein results from TCRdb running MiXCR on the 5' RACE reads. The sample lists fewer than 1.5 million distinct CDR3 sequences; approximately 42% were seen once. Specimen: blood. These receptors all stem from a woman aged 18 to 35 in good health. CDR3s include the opening cysteine and the closing phenylalanine or tryptophan. A D gene is named only where the DNA matches it firmly.

>TRBV27|TRBJ2-7|TRBD1
CASSLSSRTGSEQYF
>TRBV12-3/TRBV12-4|TRBJ2-1|TRBD2
CASREGLAGKGEQFF
>TRBV20-1|TRBJ2-3|.
CSALLSRGDTDTQYF
>TRBV29-1|TRBJ1-2|.
CSVEITGGQYGYTF
>TRBV5-1|TRBJ2-1|.
CASSLIGQSSYNEQFF
>TRBV20-1|TRBJ1-4|TRBD1
CSAIPGGTANEKLFF
>TRBV18|TRBJ2-5|.
CASSASGKETQYF
>TRBV28|TRBJ2-7|.
CASSSTGLVNYEQYF
>TRBV28|.|.
CASSPSGPRGKTQYF
>TRBV25-1|TRBJ1-5|.
CASSANTTGGNQPQHF
>TRBV6-2/TRBV6-3|TRBJ2-1|TRBD2
CASSYPGTSGRDWNEQFF
>TRBV7-9|TRBJ1-1|.
CASIQTGQPPMNTEAFF
>TRBV12-3/TRBV12-4|TRBJ1-1|.
CASRKGPSAEAFF
>TRBV11-3|TRBJ2-1|.
CASSSGVHSYNEQFF
>TRBV20-1|TRBJ1-6|.
CSARDRRGSSNSPLHF
>TRBV6-2/TRBV6-3|TRBJ1-1|TRBD1
CASSTPTGNTGAFF
>TRBV12-3/TRBV12-4|TRBJ2-3|.
CASSLSVAYTDTQYF
>TRBV27|TRBJ1-2|.
CASGTSGLLSLGYTF
>TRBV28|TRBJ2-5|TRBD2
CASSLAASGQETQYF
>TRBV6-2/TRBV6-3|.|TRBD2
CASSRMGTSGYEQYF
>TRBV10-2|TRBJ1-1|.
CASSGTGMNTEAFF
>TRBV12-3/TRBV12-4|TRBJ2-1|TRBD2
CASSGLAGGPSGYNEQFF
>TRBV20-1|TRBJ2-7|.
CSATELYEQYF
>TRBV3-1|TRBJ1-2|.
CASSQADYGYTF
>TRBV27|TRBJ2-3|TRBD1
CASSLGTGPDTQYF
>TRBV28|TRBJ2-3|TRBD2
CASPSGTTSITDTQYF
>TRBV6-5|TRBJ1-6|.
CASSYGAGSPLHF
>TRBV6-2/TRBV6-3|TRBJ2-3|.
CASSYQRTGTLTDTQYF
>TRBV12-3/TRBV12-4|.|.
CASSLGIFGLYEQYF